These 24 T cell receptor beta chains share one sample of origin, sequenced in a study of cytomegalovirus exposure and HLA in healthy donors. PCR involved 60 Vbeta and 13 Jbeta primers. Clones were sequenced by immunoSEQ multiplex PCR, and TCRdb holds only the in-frame ones, with some missing. The repertoire holds roughly 130,000 clones, 80% to 85% seen once, with about 0.7% in the top ten. The source material was PBMCs. The receptors come from a man aged 18-30 years in good health and CMV-seronegative.

This clone has just a few counts. The chain is built from TRBV7-9 and TRBJ2-5, with D unresolved. The tail of the sequence fits TRBJ2-7 better, so the J call may be wrong. The CDR3 is 11 residues long. CDR1 and CDR2 from the germline V gene are SEHNR and FQNEAQ (reference sequence). CDR3 in DNA: TGTGCCAGCAGCGGTTCCTACGAGCAGTACTTC. This encodes CASSGSYEQYF.

The chain has TRBV10-2 and TRBJ2-3; the D is unclear. This CDR3 spans 13 amino acids. The germline CDR1 and CDR2 sequences are WSHSY and SAAADI. Trimming shortened V by 7 bases and J by 2 bases, and 10 bases separated the two germline ends. The DNA for the CDR3 is TGCGCCAGCAACCAACTCGTCACAGATACGCAGTATTTT. Translating it yields CASNQLVTDTQYF.

The genes are TRBV6-1 and TRBJ2-1, with 7 bases aligning to TRBD2. The ends lost 5 bases at V and 0 bases at J; junction bases unmatched: 4. The CDR3 has 15 residues. Germline CDR1 and CDR2: MNHNS and SASEGT. As DNA, the CDR3 is TGTGCCAGCAGTAGAGCGGGGAGCTCCTACAATGAGCAGTTCTTC. Translating gives CASSRAGSSYNEQFF.

This clone was seen once. This chain links TRBV6-1 with TRBJ2-7; the D gene is possibly TRBD1 (5 bases). V lost 6 bases to trimming and J lost 2 bases, with 11 bases between them. CDR3 length: 13 residues. Germline CDR1 is MNHNS and CDR2 is SASEGT. In DNA, the CDR3 is TGTGCCAGCAGCGCGGCAGGGACCTACGAGCAGTACTTC. Its translation is CASSAAGTYEQYF.

The V and J genes are TRBV6-5 and TRBJ1-2; the match to TRBD1 covers 7 bases. This CDR3 has 14 residues. J gave up 10 bases and V 1 base, and 9 bases lay outside the gene matches. Germline CDR1 MNHEY, CDR2 SVGAGI. This CDR3 is CASSYYQRDRDYTF. The CDR3 nucleotides are TGTGCCAGCAGTTACTACCAACGGGACAGAGACTACACCTTC.

The chain is built from TRBV10-3 and TRBJ1-5, with a tentative D call TRBD1 (5 bases). Trimming pared 5 bases from V and 4 bases from J, leaving 12 bases between. This CDR3 spans 14 amino acids. Germline V gene sequence: CDR1 ENHRY, CDR2 SYGVKD. CDR3 residues: CAISRPGGNQPQHF. In DNA, the CDR3 is TGTGCCATCAGTAGGCCGGGGGGTAATCAGCCCCAGCATTTT.

This clone was detected a few times. The rearrangement uses TRBV11-2 and TRBJ2-7; D possibly corresponds to TRBD2 (5 bases). Trimming removed 3 bases at V and 4 bases at J, with 7 bases between. This CDR3 spans 12 amino acids. The germline V gene encodes CDR1 SGHAT and CDR2 FQNNGV. CDR3 sequence reads: CASSFRGYEQYF. CDR3 bases: TGTGCCAGCAGCTTTCGGGGTTACGAGCAGTACTTC.

The chain has TRBV14 and TRBJ1-2; TRBD1 matches 7 bases. This CDR3 is 12 amino acids long. Germline values: CDR1 SGHDN, CDR2 FVKESK. V lost 6 bases, J lost 7 bases, and 5 bases stayed unmatched. DNA for the CDR3: TGTGCCAGCAGTCCAGGGGGTCCTGGCTACACCTTC. Protein sequence: CASSPGGPGYTF.

The chain carries TRBV5-6 and TRBJ1-5; 12 nucleotides match TRBD1. This CDR3 region has 16 residues. Looked up from germline, CDR1 is SGHDT and CDR2 is YYEEEE. J lost 7 bases, V lost 2 bases, and 7 bases had no gene match. For the CDR3, the DNA is TGTGCCAGCAGCTTCCGGGACAGGGGGCGCGGGCAGCCCCAGCATTTT. Translated: CASSFRDRGRGQPQHF.

V and J are TRBV7-3 and TRBJ2-7, with 7 positions matching TRBD1. The CDR3 is made up of 13 amino acids. After removal of 4 bases from V and 3 bases from J, the junction contained 3 bases not matched to a gene. Germline CDR1 reads SGHTA; CDR2 reads FQGTGA. The CDR3 region has the DNA TGTGCCAGCAGCTCTTGGACAGGCTACGAGCAGTACTTC. This translates into CASSSWTGYEQYF.

The chain links TRBV6-4 to TRBJ2-6; tentatively, D is TRBD2 (6 bases). The CDR3 extends over 15 amino acids. With 2 bases removed from V and 4 bases from J, the gap between germline ends came to 9 bases. CDR1 is MRHNA and CDR2 is SNTAGT in the germline V gene. The CDR3 reads CASSDEGRGANVLTF. CDR3 coding DNA: TGTGCCAGCAGTGACGAGGGGAGGGGGGCCAACGTCCTGACTTTC.

J is TRBJ2-1 and V is TRBV7-8; 8 positions agree with TRBD2. Germline CDR1 is SGHVS and CDR2 is FQNEAQ. V shed 4 bases, J shed 9 bases, and the junction held 8 bases outside the gene matches. CDR3 length equals 14 residues. CDR3 in amino acids: CASSSGLVVGEQFF. Here the CDR3 DNA reads TGTGCCAGCAGCTCGGGACTAGTTGTCGGTGAGCAGTTCTTC.

The chain employs TRBV4-1 and TRBJ2-2, with D possibly matching TRBD2 (5 bases). CDR3 length equals 15 residues. Germline CDR1 MGHRA, CDR2 YSYEKL. Trimming took off 4 bases at V and 5 bases at J, with 14 bases between the two ends. The CDR3 nucleotides are TGCGCCAGCAGCCCCGAGGGAAGTGGGACCGGGGAGCTGTTTTTT. It encodes CASSPEGSGTGELFF.

The chain uses TRBV4-3 and TRBJ1-4; D gene ambiguous. Trimming shortened V by 1 base and J by 8 bases, and 5 bases separated the two germline ends. Germline V gives CDR1 LGHNA, CDR2 YSLEER. The CDR3 spans 12 residues. The CDR3 nucleotides are TGCGCCAGCAGCCAAGGCGGGGAAAAACTGTTTTTT. Translation gives CASSQGGEKLFF.

This chain connects TRBV28 to TRBJ2-2, with 7 positions matching TRBD2. The CDR3 is 18 residues long. V lost 0 bases to trimming and J lost 2 bases; unmatched junction nucleotides: 9. Germline-derived CDR1 and CDR2 are MDHEN and SYDVKM. The CDR3 is CASSLWGAGRINTGELFF. DNA of the CDR3: TGTGCCAGCAGTTTATGGGGAGCGGGGAGAATAAACACCGGGGAGCTGTTTTTT.

The gene calls are TRBV30 and TRBJ1-1; D remains ambiguous. Germline CDR1 GTSNPN, CDR2 SVGIG (reference sequence). V was trimmed by 1 base and J by 8 bases, leaving 11 bases between them. CDR3 length: 12 residues. The chain's CDR3 is CAWSGPDLEAFF. The CDR3 bases are TGTGCCTGGAGTGGGCCCGATCTCGAAGCTTTCTTT. Based on the CDR3 plus reference TRBV30 and TRBJ1-1, the full variable domain is SQTIHQWPATLVQPVGSPLSLECTVEGTSNPNLYWYRQAAGRGLQLLFYSVGIGQISSEVPQNLSASRPQDRQFILSSKKLLLSDSGFYLCAWSGPDLEAFFGQGTRLTVV.

The V call is TRBV25-1, the J call TRBJ1-3, with 7 positions matching TRBD1. The CDR3 runs to 16 residues. The junction had 16 bases not matched to a gene; V was cut back by 6 bases and J by 8 bases. The germline V gene has CDR1 MGHDK and CDR2 SYGVNS. CDR3 DNA: TGTGCCAGCAGACCGGGACAGCTACTACTCGCGGACACCATATATTTT. Protein sequence: CASRPGQLLLADTIYF. Drawing the rest from reference TRBV25-1 and TRBJ1-3, the complete variable domain is EADIYQTPRYLVIGTGKKITLECSQTMGHDKMYWYQQDPGMELHLIHYSYGVNSTEKGDLSSESTVSRIRTEHFPLTLESARPSHTSQYLCASRPGQLLLADTIYFGEGSWLTVV.

The rearrangement uses TRBV30 and TRBJ2-2, with TRBD1 matching over 7 bases. V trimming: 8 bases; J trimming: 1 base; junction bases outside the gene matches: 4. The germline V gene has CDR1 GTSNPN and CDR2 SVGIG (reference sequence). The CDR3 length is 13 residues. The CDR3 region is CAGDRENTGELFF. CDR3 nucleotides: TGTGCCGGGGACAGAGAGAACACCGGGGAGCTGTTTTTT.

In its sample, this clone was seen once. This chain connects TRBV5-1 to TRBJ2-1, with 8 bases that match TRBD2. The V segment lost 5 bases and the J segment 9 bases; nucleotides outside the gene matches: 7. The CDR3 is 13 residues long. The germline CDR1 and CDR2 sequences are SGHRS and YFSETQ. CDR3 sequence: CASRVAGFGEQFF. CDR3 sequence (DNA): TGCGCCAGCAGGGTAGCGGGGTTTGGTGAGCAGTTCTTC.

The chain has TRBV6-6 and TRBJ2-3; weak D call: TRBD2 (5 bases). Germline assignment: CDR1 MNHNY and CDR2 SVGAGI (reference sequence). Trimming stripped 4 bases from V and 0 bases from J, with 14 bases between. The length of the CDR3 is 16 residues. CDR3 sequence (DNA): TGTGCCAGCAGTTTACGTCTGAGCGGTAGCACAGATACGCAGTATTTT. This codes for CASSLRLSGSTDTQYF.

The chain combines TRBV28 with TRBJ2-7; maybe TRBD2 (5 bases). The CDR3 has 16 residues. Germline values: CDR1 MDHEN, CDR2 SYDVKM. V was cut by 7 bases and J by 0 bases, with 19 bases left in between. CDR3 DNA sequence: TGTGCCAGCACTAATTTTGGACTGTCAAGCTCCTACGAGCAGTACTTC. Amino acids: CASTNFGLSSSYEQYF.

J is TRBJ2-1 and V is TRBV18; D might be TRBD1 (5 bases). The CDR3 loop spans 14 amino acids. The V gene's germline CDR1 is KGHSH and CDR2 LQKENI. V shed 2 bases and J shed 4 bases, with 9 bases lying between them. This CDR3 is CASSPDDRYNEQFF. CDR3 nucleotides: TGTGCCAGCTCACCAGACGACAGATACAATGAGCAGTTCTTC.

The V call is TRBV15, the J call TRBJ2-7, with 7 bases fitting TRBD2. Germline assignment: CDR1 LNHNV and CDR2 YYDKDF (reference sequence). V lost 2 bases to trimming and J lost 9 bases; unmatched junction nucleotides: 4. The CDR3 totals 12 residues. CDR3 bases: TGTGCCACCAGCAGATCCCAGCGGGGGCAGTACTTC. Translated, it gives CATSRSQRGQYF.

The chain is built from TRBV10-3 and TRBJ1-2; D gene uncertain. This CDR3 region has 11 residues. Trimming took 3 bases from V and 5 from J, leaving 4 bases between them. Germline V CDR1 and CDR2: ENHRY, SYGVKD. DNA for the CDR3: TGTGCCATCAGTGATAATTATGGCTACACCTTC. This translates into CAISDNYGYTF.